This T cell receptor (beta chain) emerged from a study of shared clonotypes between healthy human individuals. Findings of the study overall: The four-donor shared clonotypes exceeded non-shared clonotypes in generation probability, with non-shared ones scoring lower.

Remarks on this clone: What it binds is unknown.

After removal of 0 bases from V and 3 bases from J, the junction contained 3 bases not matched to a gene. This CDR3 is built from 17 residues. Germline V gene sequence: CDR1 SGHNT, CDR2 YYREEE (reference sequence). The table came from immunoSEQ multiplex PCR; TCRdb's copy has only in-frame clones and leaves some out. The table records 2 million to 2.5 million clones, 85% to 95% of them present only once. The source of this sequence is a man aged 18-30 years in good health. Some clones in this sample may be carry-over from other donors' samples. The specimen was naive CD4+ T cells from PBMCs. Regarding subset: CD45RA+ positively selected. V is TRBV5-4 and J is TRBJ1-4; 12 bases align to TRBD1. This chain's CDR3 is CASSLGGQGASNEKLFF. CDR3 sequence (DNA): TGTGCCAGCAGCTTGGGGGGACAGGGGGCATCTAATGAAAAACTGTTTTTT.